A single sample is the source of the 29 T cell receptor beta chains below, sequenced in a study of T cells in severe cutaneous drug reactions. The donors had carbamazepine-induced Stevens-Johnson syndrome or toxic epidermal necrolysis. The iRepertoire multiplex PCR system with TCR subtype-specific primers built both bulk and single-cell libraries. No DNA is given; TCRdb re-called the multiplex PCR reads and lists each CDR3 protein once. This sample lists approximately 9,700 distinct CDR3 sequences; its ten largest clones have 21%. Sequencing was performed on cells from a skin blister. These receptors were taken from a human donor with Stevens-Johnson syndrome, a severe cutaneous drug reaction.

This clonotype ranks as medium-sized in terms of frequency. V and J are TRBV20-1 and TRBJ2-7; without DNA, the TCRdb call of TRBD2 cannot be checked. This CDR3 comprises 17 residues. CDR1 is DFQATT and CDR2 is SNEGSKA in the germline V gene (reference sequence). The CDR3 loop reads CSARDTPYPSGYDEQYF.

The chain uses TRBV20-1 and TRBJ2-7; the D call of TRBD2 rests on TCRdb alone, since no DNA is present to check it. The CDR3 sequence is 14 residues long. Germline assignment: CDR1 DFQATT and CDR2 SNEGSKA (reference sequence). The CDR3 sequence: CSAGLAREDHEQYF.

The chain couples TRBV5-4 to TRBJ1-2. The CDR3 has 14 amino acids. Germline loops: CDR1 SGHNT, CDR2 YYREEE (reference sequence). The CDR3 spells CASSSGTGYYGYTF.

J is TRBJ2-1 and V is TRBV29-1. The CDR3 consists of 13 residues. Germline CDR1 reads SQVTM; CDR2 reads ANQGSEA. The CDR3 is CSVGGSVYNEQFF.

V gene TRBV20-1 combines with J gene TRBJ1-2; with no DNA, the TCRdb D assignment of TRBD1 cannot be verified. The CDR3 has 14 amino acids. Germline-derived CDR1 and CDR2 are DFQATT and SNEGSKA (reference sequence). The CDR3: CSAFPWTLNYGYTF.

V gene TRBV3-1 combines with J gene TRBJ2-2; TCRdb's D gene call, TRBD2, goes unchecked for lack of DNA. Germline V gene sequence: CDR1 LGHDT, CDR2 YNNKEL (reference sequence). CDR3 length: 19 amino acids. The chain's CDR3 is CASSQGRLAVFSNTGELFF.

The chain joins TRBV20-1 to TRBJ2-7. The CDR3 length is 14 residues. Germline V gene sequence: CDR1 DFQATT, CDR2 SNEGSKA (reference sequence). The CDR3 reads CSASKTDSSYEQYF.

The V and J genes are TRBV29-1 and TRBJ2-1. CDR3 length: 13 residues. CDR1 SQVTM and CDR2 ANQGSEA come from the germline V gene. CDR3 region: CSVDNPHLNEQFF.

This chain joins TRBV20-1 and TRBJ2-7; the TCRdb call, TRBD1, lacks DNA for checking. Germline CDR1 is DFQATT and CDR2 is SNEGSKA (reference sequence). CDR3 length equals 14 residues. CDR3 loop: CSSGQGAQSYEQYF.

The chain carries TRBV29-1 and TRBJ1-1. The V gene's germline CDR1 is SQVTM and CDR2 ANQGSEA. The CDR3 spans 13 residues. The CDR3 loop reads CSAAGGLNTEAFF.

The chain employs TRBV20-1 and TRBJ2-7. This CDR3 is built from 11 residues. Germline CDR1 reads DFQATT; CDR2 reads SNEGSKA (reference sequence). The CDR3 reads CSASESYEQYF.

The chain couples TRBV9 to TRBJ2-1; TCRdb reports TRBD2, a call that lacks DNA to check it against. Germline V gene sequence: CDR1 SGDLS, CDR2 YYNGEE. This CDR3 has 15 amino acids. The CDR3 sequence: CASSVAGTSYNEQFF. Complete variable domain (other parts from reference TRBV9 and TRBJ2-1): DSGVTQTPKHLITATGQRVTLRCSPRSGDLSVYWYQQSLDQGLQFLIQYYNGEERAKGNILERFSAQQFPDLHSELNLSSLELGDSALYFCASSVAGTSYNEQFFGPGTRLTVL.

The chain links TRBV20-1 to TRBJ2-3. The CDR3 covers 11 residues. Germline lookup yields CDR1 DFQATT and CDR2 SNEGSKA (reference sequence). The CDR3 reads CSARRLDTQYF.

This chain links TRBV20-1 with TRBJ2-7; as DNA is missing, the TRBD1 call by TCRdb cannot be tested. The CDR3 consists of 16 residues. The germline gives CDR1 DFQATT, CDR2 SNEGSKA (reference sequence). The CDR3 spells CSARDGRQTSSYEQYF.

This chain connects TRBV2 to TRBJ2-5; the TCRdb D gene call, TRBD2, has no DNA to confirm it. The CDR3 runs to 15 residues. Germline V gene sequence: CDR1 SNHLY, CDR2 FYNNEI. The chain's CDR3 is CASRIESGGQETQYF.

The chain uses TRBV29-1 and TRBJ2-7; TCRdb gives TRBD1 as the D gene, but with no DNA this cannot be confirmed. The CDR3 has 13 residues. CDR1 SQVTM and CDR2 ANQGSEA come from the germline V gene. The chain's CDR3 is CSVWTGGSYEQYF.

The CDR3 is CSARLAHNEQFF. The chain employs TRBV20-1 and TRBJ2-1. Per germline, CDR1 DFQATT and CDR2 SNEGSKA (reference sequence). CDR3 size: 12 residues.

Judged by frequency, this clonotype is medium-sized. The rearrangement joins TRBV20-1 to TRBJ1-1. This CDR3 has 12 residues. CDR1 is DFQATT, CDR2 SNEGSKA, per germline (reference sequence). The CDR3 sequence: CSARDMVTEAFF.

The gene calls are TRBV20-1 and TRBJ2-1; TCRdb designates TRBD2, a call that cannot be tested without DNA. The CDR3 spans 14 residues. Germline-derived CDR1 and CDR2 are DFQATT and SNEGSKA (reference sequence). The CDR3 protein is CSARAGLIYNEQFF.

CDR3 protein: CSVQLGQGSLLGSYEQYF. The genes are TRBV29-1 and TRBJ2-7; TCRdb returns TRBD1, unconfirmable since there is no DNA. Per germline, CDR1 SQVTM and CDR2 ANQGSEA. The CDR3 has 18 residues.

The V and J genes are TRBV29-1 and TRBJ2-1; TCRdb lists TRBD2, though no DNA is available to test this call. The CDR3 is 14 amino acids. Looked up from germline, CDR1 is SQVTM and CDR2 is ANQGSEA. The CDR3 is CSSRRLGEDNEQFF.

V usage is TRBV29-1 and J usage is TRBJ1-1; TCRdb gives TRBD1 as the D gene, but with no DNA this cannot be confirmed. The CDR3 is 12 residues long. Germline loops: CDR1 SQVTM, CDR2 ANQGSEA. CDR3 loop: CSGRVPNTEAFF.

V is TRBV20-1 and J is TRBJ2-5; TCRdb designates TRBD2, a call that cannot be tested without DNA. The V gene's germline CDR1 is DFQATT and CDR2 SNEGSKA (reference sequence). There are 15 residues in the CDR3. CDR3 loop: CSANRLAGEVETQYF.

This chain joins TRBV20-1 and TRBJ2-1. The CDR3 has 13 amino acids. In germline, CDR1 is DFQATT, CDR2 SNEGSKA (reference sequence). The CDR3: CSASGRPYNEQFF.

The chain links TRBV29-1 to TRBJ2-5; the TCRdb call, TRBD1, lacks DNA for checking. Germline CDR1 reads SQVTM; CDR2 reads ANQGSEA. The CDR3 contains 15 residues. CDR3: CSVEATAWYQETQYF.

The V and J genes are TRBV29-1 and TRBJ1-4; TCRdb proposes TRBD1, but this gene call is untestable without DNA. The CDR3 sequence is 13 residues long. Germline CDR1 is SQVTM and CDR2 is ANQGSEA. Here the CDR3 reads CSASGTVHEKLFF.

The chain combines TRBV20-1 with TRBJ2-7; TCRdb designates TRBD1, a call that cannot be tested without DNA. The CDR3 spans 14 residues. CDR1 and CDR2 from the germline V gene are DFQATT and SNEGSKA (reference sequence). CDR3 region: CSARDSQGKNEQYF.

CDR3 loop: CSARGGTYYEQYF. The chain joins TRBV20-1 to TRBJ2-7. The length of the CDR3 is 13 residues. In germline, CDR1 is DFQATT, CDR2 SNEGSKA (reference sequence).

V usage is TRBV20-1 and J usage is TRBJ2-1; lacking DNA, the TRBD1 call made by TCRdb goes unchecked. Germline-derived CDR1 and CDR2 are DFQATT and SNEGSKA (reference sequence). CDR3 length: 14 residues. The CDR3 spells CSARVGTGVYEQFF.